These 9 T cell receptor beta chains came from one sample sequenced in a study of T cells after yellow fever vaccination (dated 2019 in TCRdb). The library was generated by 5' RACE. Sequencer: Illumina NovaSeq 6000. TCRdb trimmed the raw reads at Q25, called clones with MiXCR and kept productive beta chains. Under each unique CDR3 protein, matching rows form one entry showing the most common genes and DNA. Present in this sample are more than 300,000 distinct CDR3 sequences, about 11% of which were seen just once. The biggest ten clones account for approximately 3.3% of the sample. The treatment or condition label, as the study defines it: live attenuated yellow fever vaccine strain. The material was CD4+ T cells sorted from PBMCs, obtained 45 days after the yellow fever booster vaccination. All receptors derive from a young man who received the YFV17D yellow fever vaccine.

This clonotype was seen ten or more times. This sequence joins TRBV20-1 and TRBJ1-1; tentative D call: TRBD1 (5 bases). There are 14 residues in the CDR3. Between the trimmed V and J ends, which lost 7 bases and 9 bases, there was a span of 24 bases. The germline V gene has CDR1 DFQATT and CDR2 SNEGSKA (reference sequence). DNA of the CDR3: TGCAGTGGATCGCAGGGAGGCGGGTGGGCTCAAGCTTTCTTT. It codes for CSGSQGGGWAQAFF.

The chain carries TRBV28 and TRBJ2-3, with 12 bases fitting TRBD2. Germline V lookup: CDR1 MDHEN, CDR2 SYDVKM. V shed 5 bases and J 7 bases; nucleotides not matched to a gene: 7. The CDR3 totals 15 residues. In DNA form, the CDR3 reads TGTGCCAGCAGTACTCCGACTAGCGGGGGATATACGCAGTATTTT. Encoded protein: CASSTPTSGGYTQYF.

This clonotype was observed many times. The CDR3 region is CSARDERRGFTEQFF. The CDR3 nucleotides are TGCAGTGCTAGAGATGAGCGGCGGGGTTTTACTGAGCAGTTCTTC. The genes are TRBV20-1 and TRBJ2-1, with D possibly matching TRBD2 (6 bases). CDR3 size: 15 residues. Trimming stripped 0 bases from V and 9 bases from J, with 18 bases between. Germline assignment: CDR1 DFQATT and CDR2 SNEGSKA (reference sequence).

Only a few counts were recorded for this clonotype. This chain uses TRBV6-2 or TRBV6-3 with TRBJ2-3; 10 positions match TRBD2. J gave up 5 bases and V 6 bases, and 5 bases lay outside the gene matches. The CDR3 loop spans 14 amino acids. Germline CDR1 reads MNHEY; CDR2 reads SVGEGT. The CDR3 here is CASRSGGAGDTQYF. CDR3 nucleotides: TGTGCCAGCAGGAGCGGGGGGGCTGGAGATACGCAGTATTTT.

Here the CDR3 reads CASSLEDRGSPLHF. CDR3 coding DNA: TGCGCCAGCAGCTTGGAGGACAGGGGTTCACCCCTCCACTTT. The chain joins TRBV5-1 to TRBJ1-6, with TRBD1 identical over 9 bases. The CDR3 extends over 14 amino acids. CDR1 SGHRS and CDR2 YFSETQ come from the germline V gene. Unmatched junction bases numbered 1, after V lost 0 bases and J lost 9 bases.

The chain employs TRBV3-1 and TRBJ1-1, with 8 bases matching TRBD1. This CDR3 is built from 13 residues. V was pared by 0 bases and J by 10 bases, with 4 bases of the junction left unmatched. Germline V lookup: CDR1 LGHDT, CDR2 YNNKEL (reference sequence). The CDR3 region has the DNA TGTGCCAGCAGCCAAGATACGGGGACAGGAGCTTTCTTT. The encoded protein is CASSQDTGTGAFF.

This clonotype was seen a handful of times. The chain joins TRBV4-1 to TRBJ2-3; TRBD2 agrees at 9 bases. The CDR3 length is 18 residues. Germline CDR1 reads MGHRA; CDR2 reads YSYEKL. V trimming: 0 bases; J trimming: 6 bases; junction bases outside the gene matches: 13. The CDR3 DNA sequence: TGCGCCAGCAGCCAAGAGCTCTCACAAGCGGGGGGACCCGATACGCAGTATTTT. Translated: CASSQELSQAGGPDTQYF.

The chain combines TRBV7-2 with TRBJ2-3, with D uncertain. This CDR3 contains 16 residues. Trimming removed 5 bases at V and 1 base at J, with 16 bases between. Looked up from germline, CDR1 is SGHTA and CDR2 is FQGNSA. CDR3 amino acids: CASSHNLVGGTDTQYF. The CDR3 DNA follows: TGTGCCAGCAGCCATAACTTAGTAGGCGGCACAGATACGCAGTATTTT.

This clonotype has more than one count but fewer than ten. This chain links TRBV7-9 with TRBJ1-1; no clear D gene. Germline lookup yields CDR1 SEHNR and CDR2 FQNEAQ (reference sequence). This CDR3 is 14 amino acids long. V was clipped by 1 base and J by 5 bases, with 11 bases between them. The CDR3, as DNA: TGTGCCAGCAGCTTAGAGCGGGCCGGGACTGAAGCTTTCTTT. Protein product: CASSLERAGTEAFF.